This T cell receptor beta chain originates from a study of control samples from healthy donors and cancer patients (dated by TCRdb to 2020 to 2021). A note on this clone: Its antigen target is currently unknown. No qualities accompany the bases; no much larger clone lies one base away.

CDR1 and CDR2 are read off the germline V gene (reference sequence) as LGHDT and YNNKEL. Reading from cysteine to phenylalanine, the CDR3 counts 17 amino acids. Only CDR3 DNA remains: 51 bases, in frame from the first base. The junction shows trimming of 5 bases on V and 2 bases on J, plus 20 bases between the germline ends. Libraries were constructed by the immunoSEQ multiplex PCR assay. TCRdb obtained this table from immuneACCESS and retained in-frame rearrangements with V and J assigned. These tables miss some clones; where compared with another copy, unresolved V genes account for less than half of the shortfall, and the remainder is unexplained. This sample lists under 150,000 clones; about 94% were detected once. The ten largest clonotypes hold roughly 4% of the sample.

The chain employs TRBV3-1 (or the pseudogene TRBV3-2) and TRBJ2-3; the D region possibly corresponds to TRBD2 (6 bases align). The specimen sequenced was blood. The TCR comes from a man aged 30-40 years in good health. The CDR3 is CASSSRGTYGITDTQYF. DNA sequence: TGTGCCAGCAGCTCCCGTGGGACTTATGGTATCACAGATACGCAGTATTTT.